One sample yielded the 21 T cell receptor beta chains listed below, sequenced in a study of PD-1 blockade in classical Hodgkin lymphoma. Produced via immunoSEQ multiplex PCR; TCRdb's table is partial and in-frame only. The repertoire holds approximately 12,000 clones, with roughly 84% as singletons. Each patient relapsed following autologous stem cell transplantation, and prior brentuximab vedotin exposure differed. Specimen: peripheral blood mononuclear cells (PBMCs), collected at baseline. These receptors were collected from a human donor with classical Hodgkin lymphoma.

The chain recombines TRBV5-6 with TRBJ1-4, with D perhaps TRBD1 (5 bases). V lost 4 bases, J lost 8 bases, and 24 bases lay in between. The CDR3 is made up of 17 amino acids. The V gene's germline CDR1 is SGHDT and CDR2 YYEEEE. CDR3 amino acids: CASSRLGRQNYREKLFF. The CDR3 bases are TGTGCCAGCAGCCGCTTGGGTCGGCAGAACTACAGGGAAAAACTGTTTTTT.

In its sample, this clone was seen once. This chain joins TRBV4-3 and TRBJ1-2; 11 bases agree with TRBD1. Trimming cost V 5 bases and J 7 bases; bases outside gene matches: 6. The CDR3 consists of 14 residues. The germline CDR1 and CDR2 sequences are LGHNA and YSLEER. The chain's CDR3 is CASSGGQGARGYTF. The CDR3 nucleotides read TGCGCCAGCAGCGGCGGACAGGGGGCGCGTGGCTACACCTTC.

The chain joins TRBV19 to TRBJ1-5; TRBD1 aligns across 8 bases. The CDR3 loop spans 14 amino acids. J gave up 5 bases and V 5 bases, and 5 bases lay outside the gene matches. CDR1 and CDR2 (germline): LNHDA, SQIVND (reference sequence). Written as DNA, the CDR3 is TGTGCCAGTAGTGGACAGGGCCGCTATCAGCCCCAGCATTTT. Translating gives CASSGQGRYQPQHF.

This chain links TRBV4-2 with TRBJ1-2; no firm D call. Trimming cost V 3 bases and J 1 base, with 12 bases left between them. CDR3 length equals 15 residues. Germline V gene data show CDR1 as LGHNA and CDR2 as YNFKEQ. CDR3 protein: CASSQAAASNYGYTF. DNA of the CDR3: TGTGCCAGCAGCCAGGCCGCTGCCAGTAACTATGGCTACACCTTC.

The chain employs TRBV19 and TRBJ1-4, with TRBD1 matching over 7 bases. This CDR3 spans 15 amino acids. Germline trimming cut 1 base from V and 5 bases from J; bases unmatched to any gene: 4. Germline CDR1 and CDR2: LNHDA and SQIVND (reference sequence). The CDR3 reads CASSIVGTENEKLFF. The CDR3 coding sequence is TGTGCCAGTAGTATAGTAGGGACAGAGAATGAAAAACTGTTTTTT.

This clone is a singleton in its sample. The V gene is TRBV7-8, the J gene TRBJ1-5, with D possibly matching TRBD1 (5 bases). Per the germline V gene, CDR1 is SGHVS and CDR2 is FQNEAQ. This CDR3 region has 16 residues. The ends were cut back, 5 bases at V and 7 bases at J, with 21 bases in the middle. The CDR3 region is CASSAVLGTLGQPQHF. CDR3 nucleotides: TGTGCCAGCAGCGCAGTCCTCGGGACGTTAGGCCAGCCCCAGCATTTT. The full variable domain, rest sourced from reference TRBV7-8 and TRBJ1-5, is GAGVSQSPRYKVAKRGQDVALRCDPISGHVSLFWYQQALGQGPEFLTYFQNEAQLDKSGLPSDRFFAERPEGSVSTLKIQRTQQEDSAVYLCASSAVLGTLGQPQHFGDGTRLSIL.

This clone was recorded only once. J is TRBJ1-4 and V is TRBV6-1; 11 bases are a match to TRBD1. J was trimmed by 6 bases and V by 4 bases; bases with no gene match: 4. CDR1 and CDR2 from the germline V gene are MNHNS and SASEGT. This CDR3 has 15 residues. DNA for the CDR3: TGTGCCAGCAGTGTCCGGGACAGGGGGGATGAAAAACTGTTTTTT. As protein: CASSVRDRGDEKLFF.

The chain is built from TRBV7-6 and TRBJ2-5; a possible D gene is TRBD1 (6 bases). The CDR3 is 13 residues long. V lost 4 bases and J 2 bases, leaving 8 bases between the germline ends. Germline CDR1 SGHVS, CDR2 FNYEAQ. CDR3 nucleotide sequence: TGTGCCAGCAGCTACGGACAGCAAGAGACCCAGTACTTC. Protein product: CASSYGQQETQYF.

This clone came up once. J is TRBJ1-1 and V is TRBV27, with D possibly being TRBD1 (5 bases). The CDR3 has 14 amino acids. Germline CDR1 is MNHEY and CDR2 is SMNVEV (reference sequence). V lost 1 base and J 3 bases, leaving 9 bases between the germline ends. This CDR3 reads CASSLLRGHTEAFF. The CDR3 DNA sequence: TGTGCCAGCAGTTTATTGCGGGGCCACACTGAAGCTTTCTTT.

The chain combines TRBV4-3 with TRBJ1-3, with D unclear. The germline V and J ends were trimmed by 1 base and 2 bases, with 9 bases remaining between them. Germline loops: CDR1 LGHNA, CDR2 YSLEER. This CDR3 region has 15 residues. The CDR3 spells CASSQAWQTGNTIYF. The DNA for the CDR3 is TGCGCCAGCAGCCAAGCTTGGCAGACTGGAAACACCATATATTTT.

This chain connects TRBV4-1 to TRBJ2-4; D possibly uses TRBD1 or TRBD2 (6 bases each). Between the trimmed V and J ends, which lost 0 bases and 1 base, there was a span of 10 bases. The V gene's germline CDR1 is MGHRA and CDR2 YSYEKL. The CDR3 totals 16 residues. The CDR3 DNA follows: TGCGCCAGCAGCCAAGATTGGGGGGCCGCCAAAAACATTCAGTACTTC. Encoded protein: CASSQDWGAAKNIQYF.

Only a few counts were recorded for this clone. The V gene is TRBV7-8, the J gene TRBJ2-5; D might be TRBD2 (5 bases). CDR1 and CDR2 from the germline V gene are SGHVS and FQNEAQ. This CDR3 is built from 15 residues. Trimming removed 2 bases at V and 5 bases at J, with 15 bases between. The CDR3 sequence is CASSLSDPRGETQYF. The CDR3 DNA is TGTGCCAGCAGCTTATCAGACCCCCGAGGGGAGACCCAGTACTTC.

The count of this clone is one. V gene TRBV2 combines with J gene TRBJ2-2; 7 bases align to TRBD1. Germline V gene data show CDR1 as SNHLY and CDR2 as FYNNEI. CDR3 length: 14 amino acids. The V and J ends lost 7 bases and 6 bases, in that order; junction bases with no gene match: 8. CDR3 bases: TGTGCCAGCAAGCCGAGGGGGCGAGCCGGGGAGCTGTTTTTT. This codes for CASKPRGRAGELFF.

The rearrangement joins TRBV18 to TRBJ1-5, with 8 bases identical to TRBD1. CDR3 length: 17 residues. J gave up 2 bases and V 2 bases, and 8 bases lay outside the gene matches. Germline CDR1 and CDR2: KGHSH and LQKENI. The DNA of the CDR3 is TGTGCCAGCTCACCATGGATTGGACAGGGAGGCAATCAGCCCCAGCATTTT. Its translation: CASSPWIGQGGNQPQHF.

This clone was recorded once. The chain links TRBV5-4 to TRBJ1-1, with D possibly matching TRBD1 (5 bases). V was clipped by 4 bases and J by 0 bases, with 16 bases between them. The germline CDR1 and CDR2 sequences are SGHNT and YYREEE (reference sequence). This CDR3 is built from 16 residues. The CDR3 nucleotides read TGTGCCAGCAGCCTGAGCGGGGGACCTTTGAACACTGAAGCTTTCTTT. Amino acid sequence: CASSLSGGPLNTEAFF.

The rearrangement joins TRBV5-1 to TRBJ2-3; D is ambiguous. V was cut by 4 bases and J by 0 bases, with 6 bases left in between. CDR3 length: 13 residues. From germline, CDR1 is SGHRS and CDR2 YFSETQ. The CDR3 region is CASSPPSTDTQYF. CDR3 DNA: TGCGCCAGCAGCCCTCCAAGCACAGATACGCAGTATTTT.

The chain has TRBV5-4 and TRBJ1-2; 8 bases are a match to TRBD1. The CDR3 loop spans 16 amino acids. V was pared by 1 base and J by 7 bases, with 12 bases of the junction left unmatched. Per the germline V gene, CDR1 is SGHNT and CDR2 is YYREEE (reference sequence). DNA for the CDR3: TGTGCCAGCAGCTTGCAGGGGGCCCCCGCCATGGGTGGCTACACCTTC. Its protein product is CASSLQGAPAMGGYTF.

The rearrangement uses TRBV30 and TRBJ2-1; D is ambiguous. Trimming removed 3 bases at V and 6 bases at J, with 9 bases between. The CDR3 consists of 12 residues. Germline CDR1 is GTSNPN and CDR2 is SVGIG (reference sequence). The CDR3 DNA follows: TGTGCCTGGAGAGATGTATCCAATGAGCAGTTCTTC. Translated: CAWRDVSNEQFF.

The chain carries TRBV5-1 and TRBJ1-6; 9 positions match TRBD1. Per the germline V gene, CDR1 is SGHRS and CDR2 is YFSETQ. The CDR3 extends over 15 amino acids. The V and J ends lost 3 bases and 7 bases, in that order; junction bases with no gene match: 5. The CDR3 is CASSWGTGTNSPLHF. CDR3 coding DNA: TGCGCCAGCAGCTGGGGGACAGGGACCAATTCACCCCTCCACTTT.

This clone has only a few counts. This chain links TRBV11-2 with TRBJ1-6; no clear D. Per the germline V gene, CDR1 is SGHAT and CDR2 is FQNNGV. The CDR3 covers 13 residues. The V gene lost 2 bases and the J gene lost 16 bases, with 15 bases spanning the gap. This chain's CDR3 is CASSLQAGPSLHF. CDR3 sequence (DNA): TGTGCCAGCAGCTTACAGGCAGGTCCTTCACTCCACTTT.

The CDR3 is CASSPVPNTEAFF. The CDR3, as DNA: TGTGCCAGCAGTCCCGTCCCGAACACTGAAGCTTTCTTT. The gene calls are TRBV27 and TRBJ1-1; D is ambiguous. From germline, CDR1 is MNHEY and CDR2 SMNVEV (reference sequence). The ends were cut back, 5 bases at V and 1 base at J, with 8 bases in the middle. The CDR3 contains 13 residues.